This TCR beta chain was identified during a study of cytomegalovirus exposure and HLA in healthy donors. General study findings and limits: A few chains tied to CMV proved CMV antigen-specific in vitro. An analysis was carried out at a later point. It showed that HLA-associated TCR beta chains were more clonally expanded than equally common non-associated chains.

Germline loops: CDR1 MNHEY, CDR2 SVGAGI. With V trimmed by 5 bases and J by 5 bases, 11 bases remained unmatched. The CDR3 consists of 15 residues. Points on this clone: The target antigen is unknown.

PCR used 60 Vbeta primers and 13 Jbeta primers. Profiled with immunoSEQ multiplex PCR; TCRdb holds only in-frame clones, not every one. The sample lists 160,000 or so clones, about 71% occurring once. The source of this sequence is a woman aged 30 to 39 in good health and CMV-seronegative. This chain links TRBV6-5 with TRBJ2-7, with TRBD2 matching over 8 bases. Input material: PBMCs. CDR3 nucleotides: TGTGCCAGCAGTACCCCGGAAGCGGGAGTACACGAGCAGTACTTC. The encoded protein is CASSTPEAGVHEQYF.